Below are 28 T cell receptor beta chains sequenced from a single sample in a study of beta chain features in type 1 diabetes. Isolated RNA was reverse transcribed in full, so expressed TCRB transcripts were sequenced. Sequencing was performed with immunoSEQ multiplex PCR; in TCRdb, only in-frame clones are kept and a portion is missing. In the table there are about 470,000 clones, approximately 28% of which are singletons. Specimen: naive CD4+ T cells from blood. The receptors derive from a man between 18 and 35 years old in good health.

This clone appeared a few times. The V gene is TRBV5-4, the J gene TRBJ2-3; possibly TRBD1 for D (6 bases). There are 16 residues in the CDR3. Germline-derived CDR1 and CDR2 are SGHNT and YYREEE (reference sequence). Trimming left V 4 bases short and J 0 bases short, with 15 bases between. Here the CDR3 reads CASSRPGQSSTDTQYF. In nucleotides, the CDR3 is TGTGCCAGCAGCCGACCAGGACAGAGTAGCACAGATACGCAGTATTTT.

V usage is TRBV29-1 and J usage is TRBJ1-1, with a possible D match to TRBD1 (5 bases). Trimming took 7 bases from V and 1 from J, leaving 13 bases between them. Germline V gene sequence: CDR1 SQVTM, CDR2 ANQGSEA. CDR3 length equals 13 residues. The CDR3: CSAEPQGNTEAFF. CDR3 DNA: TGCAGCGCCGAGCCGCAGGGGAACACTGAAGCTTTCTTT.

The chain joins TRBV29-1 to TRBJ1-2; tentative D call: TRBD1 (5 bases). The CDR3 is 12 amino acids. Germline-derived CDR1 and CDR2 are SQVTM and ANQGSEA. V was trimmed by 3 bases and J by 5 bases, leaving 10 bases between them. This CDR3 reads CSVEQGEYGYTF. The CDR3 DNA is TGCAGCGTTGAGCAGGGAGAATATGGCTACACCTTC.

V is TRBV7-6 and J is TRBJ2-2; the match to TRBD2 covers 8 bases. The CDR3 is 16 amino acids. V dropped 5 bases and J dropped 2; count of bases not matched to a gene: 7. Germline V CDR1 and CDR2: SGHVS, FNYEAQ. CDR3 in amino acids: CASSATRTSNTGELFF. The CDR3 nucleotides read TGTGCCAGCAGCGCGACCAGGACTAGCAACACCGGGGAGCTGTTTTTT.

This clone showed up just a few times. J is TRBJ2-7 and V is TRBV29-1; no firm D call. CDR3 length: 11 residues. V was shortened by 4 bases and J by 4 bases, with 8 bases between the two germline ends. Germline V gene sequence: CDR1 SQVTM, CDR2 ANQGSEA. The CDR3 region has the DNA TGCAGCGTTGCAAGGGCGTACGAGCAGTACTTC. Its translation: CSVARAYEQYF.

This clone was counted between two and nine times. The chain joins TRBV21-1 to TRBJ2-4; the table's D call TRBD1 went unverified against the DNA. TRBV21-1 is described as a pseudogene. This CDR3 is 17 amino acids long. In DNA, the CDR3 is TGTGCCAGCAGCGCCCTGGACAGGGAAGGAGCCAAAAACATTCAGTACTTC. Residues: CASSALDREGAKNIQYF.

This clone was detected a few times. The same CDR3 arises from other DNA sequences in this sample as well. The rearrangement uses TRBV5-1 and TRBJ2-5; no firm D call. Trimming left V 0 bases short and J 1 base short, with 4 bases between. The CDR3 runs to 13 residues. Germline CDR1 is SGHRS and CDR2 is YFSETQ. The DNA of the CDR3 is TGCGCCAGCAGCTTGGGCAGCCAAGAGACCCAGTACTTC. This encodes CASSLGSQETQYF.

This clone was recorded a few times. The rearrangement joins TRBV5-1 to TRBJ2-2; 14 bases are a match to TRBD2. CDR1 and CDR2 (germline): SGHRS, YFSETQ. The V segment lost 4 bases and the J segment 6 bases; nucleotides outside the gene matches: 8. CDR3 length: 17 amino acids. CDR3 sequence (DNA): TGCGCCAGCAGCCGCGGCCCGGGACTAGCGGGAGCCGGGGAGCTGTTTTTT. Its protein is CASSRGPGLAGAGELFF. The whole variable domain, remainder taken from reference TRBV5-1 and TRBJ2-2, is KAGVTQTPRYLIKTRGQQVTLSCSPISGHRSVSWYQQTPGQGLQFLFEYFSETQRNKGNFPGRFSGRQFSNSRSEMNVSTLELGDSALYLCASSRGPGLAGAGELFFGEGSRLTVL.

This clone was observed a handful of times. This chain links TRBV7-9 with TRBJ2-3; TRBD2 agrees at 9 bases. This CDR3 spans 16 amino acids. The V and J ends lost 1 base and 2 bases, in that order; junction bases with no gene match: 4. Looked up from germline, CDR1 is SEHNR and CDR2 is FQNEAQ (reference sequence). CDR3 sequence (DNA): TGTGCCAGCAGCTTAGTTCTAGCGGGATCCACAGATACGCAGTATTTT. As protein: CASSLVLAGSTDTQYF.

In this sample, this clone turned up a few times. This sequence joins TRBV23-1 and TRBJ2-3; D not resolved. TRBV23-1 is annotated as an ORF whose role is uncertain. Between the trimmed V and J ends, which lost 2 bases and 5 bases, there was a span of 11 bases. This CDR3 has 14 amino acids. In nucleotides, the CDR3 is TGCGCCAGCAGTCAAGGCCCTCGTTTAGATACGCAGTATTTT. Translation gives CASSQGPRLDTQYF.

This clone was observed a handful of times. The J gene is TRBJ2-3, the V gene TRBV21-1; the table assigns TRBD2, which was not confirmed against the DNA. TRBV21-1 is a documented pseudogene. This CDR3 is 15 amino acids long. CDR3 sequence (DNA): TGTGCCAGCAGCAAAGACGAGCAAAACACAGATACGCAGTATTTT. It translates to CASSKDEQNTDTQYF.

This clone was picked up a small number of times. The chain recombines TRBV30 with TRBJ1-5; D is uncertain. This CDR3 is built from 14 residues. V was cut by 0 bases and J by 2 bases, with 8 bases left in between. Germline values: CDR1 GTSNPN, CDR2 SVGIG (reference sequence). The CDR3 coding sequence is TGTGCCTGGAGTGTACGGTATGGCAATCAGCCCCAGCATTTT. Its protein is CAWSVRYGNQPQHF.

V is TRBV25-1 and J is TRBJ1-2; the match to TRBD1 covers 7 bases. Per the germline V gene, CDR1 is MGHDK and CDR2 is SYGVNS. The length of the CDR3 is 15 residues. V lost 5 bases and J lost 4; bases outside the gene matches: 10. The CDR3 reads CASSQGNRGVYGYTF. The CDR3 DNA reads TGTGCCAGCAGTCAAGGGAACAGGGGAGTCTATGGCTACACCTTC.

The chain recombines TRBV25-1 with TRBJ1-5; possibly TRBD1 for D (5 bases). The V gene lost 3 bases and the J gene lost 7 bases, with 10 bases spanning the gap. The CDR3 loop spans 13 amino acids. Germline CDR1 is MGHDK and CDR2 is SYGVNS. The CDR3 reads CASSDGARQPQHF. The CDR3 DNA is TGTGCCAGCAGTGACGGGGCGCGACAGCCCCAGCATTTT.

This clone showed up just a few times. This rearrangement joins TRBV7-9 to TRBJ1-2; possible D gene TRBD1, 5 bases. Germline V CDR1 and CDR2: SEHNR, FQNEAQ (reference sequence). The CDR3 contains 13 residues. V lost 0 bases, J lost 8 bases, and 10 bases lay in between. The CDR3 sequence is CASSLASGSGYTF. CDR3 DNA sequence: TGTGCCAGCAGCTTAGCGTCAGGGAGCGGCTACACCTTC.

The sample holds a few counts of this clone. This rearrangement joins TRBV2 to TRBJ2-7; 10 bases agree with TRBD1. Germline V lookup: CDR1 SNHLY, CDR2 FYNNEI. This CDR3 spans 13 amino acids. J lost 6 bases, V lost 6 bases, and 5 bases had no gene match. CDR3 protein: CASRRQGASEQYF. In nucleotides, the CDR3 is TGTGCCAGCAGGAGACAGGGGGCCAGCGAGCAGTACTTC. Complete variable domain (other parts from reference TRBV2 and TRBJ2-7): EPEVTQTPSHQVTQMGQEVILRCVPISNHLYFYWYRQILGQKVEFLVSFYNNEISEKSEIFDDQFSVERPDGSNFTLKIRSTKLEDSAMYFCASRRQGASEQYFGPGTRLTVT.

V and J are TRBV28 and TRBJ1-1; TRBD1 is a possible D gene (5 bases). Per the germline V gene, CDR1 is MDHEN and CDR2 is SYDVKM. The V end lost 0 bases, the J end lost 5 bases, and 16 bases lay between the germline ends. The CDR3 loop spans 16 amino acids. The CDR3 nucleotides are TGTGCCAGCAGTTTATGGGCAGGGCCCCTTGGTACTGAAGCTTTCTTT. The encoded protein is CASSLWAGPLGTEAFF.

CDR3: CASTRDGNTEAFF. For the CDR3, the DNA is TGTGCCAGCACTCGGGACGGCAACACTGAAGCTTTCTTT. The chain uses TRBV9 and TRBJ1-1, with D possibly matching TRBD1 (5 bases). CDR3 length equals 13 residues. Germline CDR1 reads SGDLS; CDR2 reads YYNGEE. V dropped 6 bases and J dropped 2 bases, with 11 bases sitting between them.

This chain connects TRBV5-1 to TRBJ2-7; the D is unclear. The CDR3 is 13 residues long. Germline values: CDR1 SGHRS, CDR2 YFSETQ. Trimming left V 3 bases short and J 3 bases short, with 10 bases between. CDR3 sequence: CASSSGNVYEQYF. The CDR3 DNA reads as TGCGCCAGCAGCTCGGGCAACGTCTACGAGCAGTACTTC.

The chain joins TRBV4-1 to TRBJ2-1, with D possibly TRBD2 on 5 matching bases. From germline, CDR1 is MGHRA and CDR2 YSYEKL. The CDR3 runs 16 residues. V lost 4 bases, J lost 3 bases, and 16 bases lay in between. As DNA, the CDR3 is TGCGCCAGCAGCCTTCCCGCGGGCGGCTACTACAATGAGCAGTTCTTC. Translated, it gives CASSLPAGGYYNEQFF.

The chain combines TRBV29-1 with TRBJ1-2; D gene unclear. V was pared by 3 bases and J by 4 bases, with 9 bases between. Germline V gene data show CDR1 as SQVTM and CDR2 as ANQGSEA. The CDR3 totals 12 residues. The CDR3 coding sequence is TGCAGCGTTGACCGTATCTCCTATGGCTACACCTTC. It encodes CSVDRISYGYTF.

This clone was seen a handful of times. Additional DNA sequences in this sample encode the identical CDR3. V usage is TRBV4-1 and J usage is TRBJ2-7; D ambiguous. CDR3 size: 11 residues. V lost 4 bases to trimming and J lost 3 bases, with 4 bases between them. From germline, CDR1 is MGHRA and CDR2 YSYEKL. CDR3 residues: CASSLGYEQYF. CDR3 in DNA: TGCGCCAGCAGCCTCGGCTACGAGCAGTACTTC.

The chain employs TRBV14 and TRBJ2-7, with D hard to call. The CDR3 spans 13 residues. Trimming left V 3 bases short and J 6 bases short, with 12 bases between. Germline CDR1 and CDR2: SGHDN and FVKESK. CDR3 in amino acids: CASSQTLKGEQYF. CDR3 nucleotides: TGTGCCAGCAGCCAGACCTTGAAGGGCGAGCAGTACTTC.

The chain recombines TRBV15 with TRBJ2-1; TRBD1 is a possible D gene (6 bases). Trimming left V 0 bases short and J 4 bases short, with 16 bases between. This CDR3 contains 17 residues. Germline V CDR1 and CDR2: LNHNV, YYDKDF (reference sequence). The CDR3 loop is CATSRDPGTWVYNEQFF. The CDR3 DNA sequence: TGTGCCACCAGCAGAGATCCCGGGACATGGGTATACAATGAGCAGTTCTTC.

This clone has a handful of counts. Other nucleotide sequences in the sample specify the same CDR3. This chain uses TRBV9 with TRBJ2-3; no firm D call. The CDR3 consists of 14 residues. The ends were cut back, 0 bases at V and 2 bases at J, with 7 bases in the middle. Germline V gene lookup returns CDR1 SGDLS and CDR2 YYNGEE. This chain's CDR3 is CASSVDGLTDTQYF. CDR3 coding DNA: TGTGCCAGCAGCGTAGACGGTCTCACAGATACGCAGTATTTT.

This clone was observed a few times. The chain combines TRBV5-1 with TRBJ2-1, with 9 bases matching TRBD2. V lost 8 bases and J lost 6; bases outside the gene matches: 6. CDR1 SGHRS and CDR2 YFSETQ come from the germline V gene. The CDR3 is 13 amino acids. The CDR3 sequence is CASSGSGFNEQFF. CDR3 nucleotide sequence: TGCGCCAGTAGCGGGAGTGGGTTCAATGAGCAGTTCTTC.

J is TRBJ2-7 and V is TRBV30; D is perhaps TRBD2 (5 bases). This CDR3 comprises 13 residues. Germline CDR1 GTSNPN, CDR2 SVGIG (reference sequence). V shed 1 base and J shed 3 bases, with 10 bases lying between them. The CDR3, as DNA: TGTGCCTGGAGTGGGCTAGCTGGCTACGAGCAGTACTTC. This encodes CAWSGLAGYEQYF. Full variable domain (missing parts from reference TRBV30 and TRBJ2-7): SQTIHQWPATLVQPVGSPLSLECTVEGTSNPNLYWYRQAAGRGLQLLFYSVGIGQISSEVPQNLSASRPQDRQFILSSKKLLLSDSGFYLCAWSGLAGYEQYFGPGTRLTVT.

This clone came up a few times. The CDR3, as DNA: TGTGCCTGGAGACCCGACAGCTACTATGGCTACACCTTC. Protein sequence: CAWRPDSYYGYTF. The chain carries TRBV30 and TRBJ1-2; tentative D call: TRBD1 (5 bases). The germline V gene encodes CDR1 GTSNPN and CDR2 SVGIG (reference sequence). Deletions cut 3 bases from V and 3 bases from J, with 11 bases between. The CDR3 is made up of 13 amino acids.